A single sample gave rise to the 6 T cell receptor beta chains below, sequenced in a study of cytomegalovirus exposure and HLA in healthy donors. The assay was immunoSEQ multiplex PCR, and TCRdb's table has in-frame clones only and misses some. The sample has about 140,000 clones, around nine tenths seen once. Sequenced input: PBMCs. The receptors come from a young woman in good health and CMV-seropositive.

This chain links TRBV5-1 with TRBJ2-7; 11 bases match TRBD2. The CDR3 runs 15 residues. Losses at the gene ends were 1 base for V and 3 bases for J; bases not matched to a gene: 3. CDR1 is SGHRS, CDR2 YFSETQ, per germline. For the CDR3, the DNA is TGCGCCAGCAGCTTGACACTAGCGGGAGACTACGAGCAGTACTTC. As protein: CASSLTLAGDYEQYF.

V usage is TRBV5-4 and J usage is TRBJ2-5; 9 bases fit TRBD2. The CDR3 is 16 amino acids. Germline CDR1 is SGHNT and CDR2 is YYREEE (reference sequence). V trimming: 1 base; J trimming: 6 bases; junction bases outside the gene matches: 10. The CDR3, as DNA: TGTGCCAGCAGCTTGATCTGGCGGGGGGGCCGGCAGACCCAGTACTTC. Residues: CASSLIWRGGRQTQYF.

V usage is TRBV19 and J usage is TRBJ2-7; D possibly corresponds to TRBD1 (6 bases). This CDR3 has 13 residues. Trimming cost V 3 bases and J 4 bases, with 10 bases left between them. CDR1 is LNHDA, CDR2 SQIVND, per germline (reference sequence). CDR3 bases: TGTGCCAGTAGTATGTCCAGGGGATACGAGCAGTACTTC. Protein: CASSMSRGYEQYF.

The V gene is TRBV7-3, the J gene TRBJ1-4; 10 bases line up with TRBD1. CDR1 and CDR2 from the germline V gene are SGHTA and FQGTGA. The junction had 0 bases not matched to a gene; V was cut back by 3 bases and J by 5 bases. The CDR3 consists of 14 residues. CDR3 loop: CASSLTGGNEKLFF. The CDR3 region has the DNA TGTGCCAGCAGCTTGACAGGGGGCAATGAAAAACTGTTTTTT. Drawing the rest from reference TRBV7-3 and TRBJ1-4, the complete variable domain is GAGVSQTPSNKVTEKGKYVELRCDPISGHTALYWYRQSLGQGPEFLIYFQGTGAADDSGLPNDRFFAVRPEGSVSTLKIQRTERGDSAVYLCASSLTGGNEKLFFGSGTQLSVL.

This chain links TRBV27 with TRBJ2-7; no definite D call. CDR1 is MNHEY, CDR2 SMNVEV, per germline (reference sequence). CDR3 length: 18 amino acids. Trimming shortened V by 4 bases and J by 3 bases, and 25 bases separated the two germline ends. The DNA of the CDR3 is TGTGCCAGCAGTTCCCGACTCTCTTACGTTCGGGTTGGCTACGAGCAGTACTTC. Translated: CASSSRLSYVRVGYEQYF.

The chain has TRBV7-2 and TRBJ2-1, with TRBD2 identical over 7 bases. The germline V gene encodes CDR1 SGHTA and CDR2 FQGNSA. V was clipped by 8 bases and J by 5 bases; unmatched bases: 12. There are 15 residues in the CDR3. The DNA of the CDR3 is TGTGCCAGCGTTAGCGGGCGACTAGGCAACAATGAGCAGTTCTTC. This gives the protein CASVSGRLGNNEQFF.